A selection of T cell receptor beta chains follows, all from one sample in a study of technical replicates of blood from several donors. The protocol was immunoSEQ multiplex PCR, while the TCRdb copy is restricted to in-frame clones and leaves out a portion. The sample has 90,000 to 100,000 clones, 90% to 96% seen once; the top ten hold around 0.22%. Material for sequencing was T cells isolated from PBMCs. The source is a human donor in good health. Each CDR3 is given with its conserved first and last residue.

>TRBV30
CAWSGGYSPLHF
>TRBV5-1
CASSLGPGITHEQYF
>TRBV6-5
CATTVRGLTDTQYF
>TRBV19
CASSVLAAEETQYF
>TRBV5-1
CASSFDRTANTEAFF
>TRBV5-4
CASSAAGTNYGYTF
>TRBV27
CASSWGQGGSPLHF
>TRBV5-4
CASSLRLAGGKYEQYF
>TRBV9
CASSVRGGYNEQFF
>TRBV5-4
CASSLNTPSNYGYTF
>TRBV7-9
CAIQGTGLAGVVGELFF
>TRBV7-8
CASSLKTWANTEAFF
>TRBV4-1
CASSQEQGWNQPQHF
>TRBV5-1
CASSSDRGRDGYTF
>TRBV7-9
CASSLQRHSNYGYTF
>TRBV11-3
CASSRQGAGYTF
>TRBV29-1
CSVGQGAIDEQFF
>TRBV27
CASSLYFQSTGSYYGYTF
>TRBV5-1
CASSPVGGRRDFVETQYF
>TRBV4-1
CASSQEGQGSYGYTF
>TRBV28
CASSPRPGLAVYNEQFF
>TRBV6-1
CASSAAGANVLTF
>TRBV5-5
CASSLWQGLGLSYEQYF
>TRBV6-1
CASSDLAGVPYEQYF
>TRBV6-5
CASKGLYQETQYF
>TRBV2
CASSDRGAGGNQPQHF
>TRBV7-3
CASSLRLDRGRGSGANVLTF
>TRBV6-6
CASSGQGNYGYTF
>TRBV5-4
CASSPGLVGSGELFF
>TRBV6-6
CASSRRDLKETQYF
>TRBV30
CAWKGANPYEQYF
>TRBV19
CASSSGTGARYGPYF
>TRBV10-2
CASRGTGGNYGYTF
>TRBV29-1
CSVSGLAGGYEQYF
>TRBV7-9
CASGEDDQPQHF
>TRBV18
CASSPQGDYGYTF
>TRBV30
CAWSEFERGTQYF
>TRBV5-1
CASSLRHGRPYEQYF
>TRBV19
CASSMSSGSYEQYF
>TRBV6-5
CASSGQVSGANVLTF
>TRBV28
CASSPLLAGANNEQFF
>TRBV7-6
CASSSDVSYGYTF
>TRBV28
CATNLRDRERYTF
>TRBV10-2
CASSEWEGQVILPDTQYF
>TRBV5-1
CASSSAGQAGETQYF
>TRBV14
CASSLWSGGNTDTQYF
>TRBV12-5
CASGSLTFEPQHF
>TRBV18
CASSPGDYEQYF
>TRBV27
CASSLALPTGGWRWEEGEDTQYF
>TRBV6-5
CASSYSPSGEQYF
>TRBV5-4
CASSGGQGPDTQYF
>TRBV27
CASSSDLPTGINYGYTF
>TRBV30
CAWSKDSDYNEQFF
>TRBV27
CASSLGLVTDTQYF